A selection of T cell receptor beta chains follows, all from one sample in a study of shared clonotypes between healthy human individuals. This table comes from immunoSEQ multiplex PCR, and its TCRdb copy is limited to in-frame clones, with some not included. The sample records some 1 million clones, about 77% being singletons. Specimen: memory CD4+ T cells sorted from blood. Source of these receptors: a man younger than 35 in good health. Both conserved end residues are trimmed from each CDR3. Rows may omit the clone size; those that give it use once, few, many or a size class.

v_gene	abundance	j_gene	CDR3aa
TRBV28	.	TRBJ2-4	ASSLSRVGKNIQY
TRBV28	.	TRBJ1-5	ASSFGDSPNPPQH
TRBV2	few	TRBJ1-3	ASMAGGNTIY
TRBV18	.	TRBJ1-5	ASSPGQNNQPQH
TRBV27	.	TRBJ1-1	ASSPGHYTEAF
TRBV5-4	.	TRBJ1-1	ASSLAGSRYTEAF
TRBV7-3	few	TRBJ1-2	ASSPTGPSAGYT
TRBV15	.	TRBJ2-5	ATSTGLMGETQY
TRBV2	.	TRBJ2-3	ASRKTGSGHTDTQY
TRBV28	.	TRBJ1-4	ASRPGGPTNEKLF
TRBV4-2	few	TRBJ2-5	ASSQGDDKETQY
TRBV2	.	TRBJ2-7	ASKTRTYEQY
TRBV10-3	.	TRBJ1-3	AISGGAASGNTIY
TRBV28	.	TRBJ1-1	ASSLGTLNTEAF
TRBV11-2	.	TRBJ1-2	ASSAGTVYGYT
TRBV30	.	TRBJ2-3	AWNRGGDTQY
TRBV2	.	TRBJ1-5	ASSPTGDGGQPQH
TRBV4-1	once	TRBJ1-2	ASSLLQGNYGYT
TRBV7-9	.	TRBJ2-7	ASSLVSSGRHSYEQY
TRBV7-8	.	TRBJ2-5	ASSPPGSQETQY
TRBV30	once	TRBJ2-7	AWNPQVTGVSYEQY
TRBV6-6	.	TRBJ2-5	ASSWVAQETQY
TRBV28	.	TRBJ2-5	ASSLYARVQETQY
TRBV5-4	.	TRBJ1-2	ASGSATNYGYT
TRBV2	.	TRBJ2-3	ASSEYGTDTQY
TRBV12-2	.	TRBJ2-5	ASRHAPGTQY
TRBV2	.	TRBJ1-6	ASSAAAYNSPLH
TRBV5-4	.	TRBJ2-7	ASSPSGPSPYEQY
TRBV7-9	.	TRBJ1-6	ASSLGGGVKNSPLH
TRBV4-1	.	TRBJ2-5	ASSQAGVVETQY
TRBV10-2	.	TRBJ2-2	ASSESQGTGGLF
TRBV19	once	TRBJ1-4	ASTPGGRRVEKLF
TRBV5-6	.	TRBJ1-6	ASSLGGAGYNSPLH
TRBV28	few	TRBJ1-4	ASNTGGFEKLF
TRBV11-2	.	TRBJ2-2	ALKGGQGTGELF
TRBV30	.	TRBJ1-3	AWIQVPSGNTIY
TRBV5-1	.	TRBJ2-7	ASSLAGAYYEQY